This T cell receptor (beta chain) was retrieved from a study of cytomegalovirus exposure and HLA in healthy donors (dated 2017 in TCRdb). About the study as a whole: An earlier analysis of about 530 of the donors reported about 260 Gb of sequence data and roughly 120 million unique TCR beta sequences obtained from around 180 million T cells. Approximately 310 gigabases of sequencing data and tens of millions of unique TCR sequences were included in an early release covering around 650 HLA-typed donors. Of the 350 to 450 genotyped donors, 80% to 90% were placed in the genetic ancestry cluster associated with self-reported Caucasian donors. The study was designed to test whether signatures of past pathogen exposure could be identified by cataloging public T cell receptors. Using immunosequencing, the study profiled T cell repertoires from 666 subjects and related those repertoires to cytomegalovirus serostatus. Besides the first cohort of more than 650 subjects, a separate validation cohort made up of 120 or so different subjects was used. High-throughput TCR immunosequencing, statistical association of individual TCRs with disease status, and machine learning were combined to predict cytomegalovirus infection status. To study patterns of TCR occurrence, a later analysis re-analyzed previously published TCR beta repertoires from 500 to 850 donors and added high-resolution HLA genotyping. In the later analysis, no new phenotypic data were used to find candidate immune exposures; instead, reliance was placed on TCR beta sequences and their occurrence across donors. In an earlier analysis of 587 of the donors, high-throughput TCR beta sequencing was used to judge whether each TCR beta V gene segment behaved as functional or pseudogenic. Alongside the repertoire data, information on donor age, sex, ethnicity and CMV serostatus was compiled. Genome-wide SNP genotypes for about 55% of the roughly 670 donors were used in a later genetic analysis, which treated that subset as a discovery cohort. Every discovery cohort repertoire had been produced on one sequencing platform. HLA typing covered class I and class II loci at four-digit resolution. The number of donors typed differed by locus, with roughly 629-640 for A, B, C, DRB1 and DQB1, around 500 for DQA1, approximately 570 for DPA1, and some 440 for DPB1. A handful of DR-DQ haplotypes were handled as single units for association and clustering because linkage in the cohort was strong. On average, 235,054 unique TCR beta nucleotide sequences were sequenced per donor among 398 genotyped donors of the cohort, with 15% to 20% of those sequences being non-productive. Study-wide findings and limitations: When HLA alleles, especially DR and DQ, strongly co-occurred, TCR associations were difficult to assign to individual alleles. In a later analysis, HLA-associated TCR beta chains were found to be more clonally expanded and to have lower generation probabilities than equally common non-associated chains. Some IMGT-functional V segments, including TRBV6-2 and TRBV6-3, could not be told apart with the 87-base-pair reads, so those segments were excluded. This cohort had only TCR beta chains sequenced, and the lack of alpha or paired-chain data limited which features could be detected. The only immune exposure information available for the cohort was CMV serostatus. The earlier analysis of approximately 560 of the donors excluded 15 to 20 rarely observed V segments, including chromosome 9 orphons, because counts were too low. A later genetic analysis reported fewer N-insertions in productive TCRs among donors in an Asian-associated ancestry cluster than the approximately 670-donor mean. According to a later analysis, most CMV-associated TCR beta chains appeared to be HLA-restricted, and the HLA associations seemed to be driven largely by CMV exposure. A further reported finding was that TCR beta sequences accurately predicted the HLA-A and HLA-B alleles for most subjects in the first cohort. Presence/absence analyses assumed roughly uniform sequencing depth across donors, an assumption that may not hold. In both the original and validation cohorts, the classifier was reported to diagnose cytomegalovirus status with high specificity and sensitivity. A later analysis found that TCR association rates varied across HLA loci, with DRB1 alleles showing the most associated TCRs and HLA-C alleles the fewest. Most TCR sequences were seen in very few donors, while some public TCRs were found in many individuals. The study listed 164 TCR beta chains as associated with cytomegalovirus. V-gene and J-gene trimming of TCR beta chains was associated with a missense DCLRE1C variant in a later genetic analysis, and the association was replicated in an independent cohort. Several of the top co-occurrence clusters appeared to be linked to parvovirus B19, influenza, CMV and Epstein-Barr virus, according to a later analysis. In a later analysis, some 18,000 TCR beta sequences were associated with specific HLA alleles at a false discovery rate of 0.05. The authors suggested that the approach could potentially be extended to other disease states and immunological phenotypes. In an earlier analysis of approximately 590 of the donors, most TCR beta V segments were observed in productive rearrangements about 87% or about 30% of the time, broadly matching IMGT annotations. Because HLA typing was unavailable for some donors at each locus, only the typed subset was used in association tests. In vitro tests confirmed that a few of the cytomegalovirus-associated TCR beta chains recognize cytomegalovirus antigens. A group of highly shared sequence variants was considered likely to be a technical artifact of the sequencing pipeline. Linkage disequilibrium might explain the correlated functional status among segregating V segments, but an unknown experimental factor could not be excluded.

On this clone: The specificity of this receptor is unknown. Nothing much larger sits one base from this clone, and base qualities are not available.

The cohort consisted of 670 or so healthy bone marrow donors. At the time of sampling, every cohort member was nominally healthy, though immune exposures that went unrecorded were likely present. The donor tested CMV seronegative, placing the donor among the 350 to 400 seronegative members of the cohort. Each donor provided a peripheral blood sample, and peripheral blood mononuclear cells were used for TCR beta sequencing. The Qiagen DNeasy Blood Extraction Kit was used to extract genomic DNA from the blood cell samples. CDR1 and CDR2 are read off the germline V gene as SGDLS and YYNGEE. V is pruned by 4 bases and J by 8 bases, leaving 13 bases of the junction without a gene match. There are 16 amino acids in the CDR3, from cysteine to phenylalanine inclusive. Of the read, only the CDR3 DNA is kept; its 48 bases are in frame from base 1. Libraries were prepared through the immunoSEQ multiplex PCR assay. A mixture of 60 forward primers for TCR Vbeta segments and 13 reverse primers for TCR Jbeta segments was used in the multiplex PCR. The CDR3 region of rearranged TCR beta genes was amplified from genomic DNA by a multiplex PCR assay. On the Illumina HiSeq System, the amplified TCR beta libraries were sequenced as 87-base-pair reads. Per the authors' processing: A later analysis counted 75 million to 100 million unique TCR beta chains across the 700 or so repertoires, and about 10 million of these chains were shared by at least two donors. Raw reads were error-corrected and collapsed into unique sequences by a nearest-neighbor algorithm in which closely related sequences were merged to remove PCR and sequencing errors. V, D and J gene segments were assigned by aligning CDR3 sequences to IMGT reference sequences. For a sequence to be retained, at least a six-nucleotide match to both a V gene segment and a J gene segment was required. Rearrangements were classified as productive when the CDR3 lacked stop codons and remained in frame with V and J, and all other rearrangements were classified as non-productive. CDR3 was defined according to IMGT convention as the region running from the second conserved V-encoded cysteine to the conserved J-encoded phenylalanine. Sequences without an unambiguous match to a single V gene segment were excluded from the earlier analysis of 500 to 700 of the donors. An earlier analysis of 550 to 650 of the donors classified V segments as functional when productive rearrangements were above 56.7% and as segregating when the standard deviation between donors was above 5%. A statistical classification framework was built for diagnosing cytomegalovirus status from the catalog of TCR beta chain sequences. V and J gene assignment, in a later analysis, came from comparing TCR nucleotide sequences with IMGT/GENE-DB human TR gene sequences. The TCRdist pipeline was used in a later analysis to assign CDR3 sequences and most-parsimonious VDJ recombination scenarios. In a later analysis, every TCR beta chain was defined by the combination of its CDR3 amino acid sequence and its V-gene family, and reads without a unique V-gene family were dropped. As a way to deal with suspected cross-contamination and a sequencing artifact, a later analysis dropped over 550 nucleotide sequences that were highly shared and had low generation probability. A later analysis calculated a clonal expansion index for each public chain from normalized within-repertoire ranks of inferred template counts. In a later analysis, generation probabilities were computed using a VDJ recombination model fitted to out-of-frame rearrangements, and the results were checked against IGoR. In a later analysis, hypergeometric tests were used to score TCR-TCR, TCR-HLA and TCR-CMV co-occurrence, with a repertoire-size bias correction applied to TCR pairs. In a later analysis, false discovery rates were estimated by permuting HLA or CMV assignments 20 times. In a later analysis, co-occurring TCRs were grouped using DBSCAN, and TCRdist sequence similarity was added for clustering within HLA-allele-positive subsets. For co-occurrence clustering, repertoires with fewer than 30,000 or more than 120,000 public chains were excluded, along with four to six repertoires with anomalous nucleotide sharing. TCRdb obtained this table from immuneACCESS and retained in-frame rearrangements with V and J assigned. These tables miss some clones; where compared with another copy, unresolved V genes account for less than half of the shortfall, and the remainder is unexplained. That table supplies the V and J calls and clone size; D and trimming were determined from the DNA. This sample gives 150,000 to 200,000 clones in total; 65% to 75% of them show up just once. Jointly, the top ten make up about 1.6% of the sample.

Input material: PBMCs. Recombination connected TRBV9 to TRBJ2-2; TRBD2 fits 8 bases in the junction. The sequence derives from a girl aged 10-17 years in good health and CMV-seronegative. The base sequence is TGTGCCAGCAGCTTAGGGCGAAGCGGGGGATTAGGGGAGCTGTTTTTT. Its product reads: CASSLGRSGGLGELFF.